This T cell receptor (beta chain) was identified during a study of blood T cells in healthy people across ages. Study-level results: Possibly confounding the expanded clonotype changes was the fact that donor CMV status was unknown.

The CDR3 runs to 14 residues. The germline V gene encodes CDR1 MNHNS and CDR2 SASEGT. Trimming took off 5 bases at V and 2 bases at J, with 9 bases between the two ends. A sample-barcoded 5' primer and a J-beta primer mix were used in a second PCR of about 7 to 12 cycles. Every cDNA was tagged by a template-switch adaptor with 12 random nucleotides. All samples yielded 2.5 million or more CDR3-containing paired-end reads. In TCRdb, the 5' RACE reads were re-called with MiXCR into one record per CDR3 protein. Of about 380,000 distinct CDR3 sequences listed, roughly half were seen once; the top ten hold around 49%. As regards this clonotype: Its antigen is undetermined.

The genes are TRBV6-1 and TRBJ2-2; no clear D. This clonotype was obtained from a man in his sixties in good health. Material: blood. CDR3 sequence (DNA): TGTGCCAGCAGTCGCAGGCCTAACACCGGGGAGCTGTTTTTT. Its translation is CASSRRPNTGELFF.